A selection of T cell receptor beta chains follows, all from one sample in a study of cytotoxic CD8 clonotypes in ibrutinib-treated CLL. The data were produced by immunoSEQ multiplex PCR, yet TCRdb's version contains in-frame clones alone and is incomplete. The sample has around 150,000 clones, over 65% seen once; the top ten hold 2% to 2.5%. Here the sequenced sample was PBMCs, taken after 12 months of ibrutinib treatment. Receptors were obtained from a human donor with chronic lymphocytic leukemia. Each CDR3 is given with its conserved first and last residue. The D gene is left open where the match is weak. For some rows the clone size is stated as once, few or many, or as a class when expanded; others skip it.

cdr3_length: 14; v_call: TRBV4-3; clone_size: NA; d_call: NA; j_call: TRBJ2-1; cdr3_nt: TGCGCCAGCAGCTCAGACGGAGGGGTCGGCGAGCAGTTCTTC; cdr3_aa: CASSSDGGVGEQFF
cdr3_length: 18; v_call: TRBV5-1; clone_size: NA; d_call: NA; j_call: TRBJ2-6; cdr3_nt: TGCGCCAGCAGCTTGGGTCAGACGGGCATATTAAGGGCCAACGTCCTGACTTTC; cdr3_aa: CASSLGQTGILRANVLTF
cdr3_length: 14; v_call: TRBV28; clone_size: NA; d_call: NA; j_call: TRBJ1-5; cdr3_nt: TGTGCCAGCAGTATTGACAGCCTCAATCAGCCCCAGCATTTT; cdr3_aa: CASSIDSLNQPQHF
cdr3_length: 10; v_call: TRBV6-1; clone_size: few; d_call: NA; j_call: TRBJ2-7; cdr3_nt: TGTGCCAGCAGTGAACTACCGCAGTACTTC; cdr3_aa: CASSELPQYF
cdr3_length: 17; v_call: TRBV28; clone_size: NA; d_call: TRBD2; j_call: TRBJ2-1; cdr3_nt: TGTGCCAGCAGTTTAACATCGGCTAGCGGCTCCTACAATGAGCAGTTCTTC; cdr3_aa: CASSLTSASGSYNEQFF
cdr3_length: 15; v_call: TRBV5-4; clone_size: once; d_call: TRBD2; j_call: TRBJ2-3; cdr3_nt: TGTGCCAGCAGCTTTGCTAGCGGGCCGACAGATACGCAGTATTTT; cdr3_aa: CASSFASGPTDTQYF
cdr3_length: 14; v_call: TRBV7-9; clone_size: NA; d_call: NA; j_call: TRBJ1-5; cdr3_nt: TGTGCCAGCAGCCTTTCGGGGGGAGATCAGCCCCAGCATTTT; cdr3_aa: CASSLSGGDQPQHF
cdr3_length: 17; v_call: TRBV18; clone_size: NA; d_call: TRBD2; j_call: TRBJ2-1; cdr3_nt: TGTGCCAGCTCACCGCTAATAGCGGGAGACCCAAGCAATGAGCAGTTCTTC; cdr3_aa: CASSPLIAGDPSNEQFF
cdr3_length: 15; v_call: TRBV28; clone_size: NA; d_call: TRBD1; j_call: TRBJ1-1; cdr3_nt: TGTGCCAGCAGTCTCCCCGGGACAGGGGGCTTTGAAGCTTTCTTT; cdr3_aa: CASSLPGTGGFEAFF
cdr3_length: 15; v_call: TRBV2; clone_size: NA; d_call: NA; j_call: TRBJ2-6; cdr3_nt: TGTGCCAGCGGTATAGGTACGTCTGGGGCCAACGTCCTGACTTTC; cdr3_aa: CASGIGTSGANVLTF
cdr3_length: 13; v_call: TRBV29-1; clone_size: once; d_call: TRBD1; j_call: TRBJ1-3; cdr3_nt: TGCAGCGCGTCCGGGACAGAGGGAAACACCATATATTTT; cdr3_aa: CSASGTEGNTIYF
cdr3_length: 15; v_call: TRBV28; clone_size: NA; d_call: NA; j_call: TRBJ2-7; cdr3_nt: TGTGCCAGCGTCCCCGTTCGTTCTGGGGGCTACGAGCAGTACTTC; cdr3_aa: CASVPVRSGGYEQYF
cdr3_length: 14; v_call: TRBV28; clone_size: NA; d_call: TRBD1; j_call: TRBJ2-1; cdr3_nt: TGTGCCAGCAGTTTCGGGACAGGGGTGGGTGAGCAGTTCTTC; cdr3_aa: CASSFGTGVGEQFF
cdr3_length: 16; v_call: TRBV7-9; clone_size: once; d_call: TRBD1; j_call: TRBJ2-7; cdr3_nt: TGTGCCAGCAGCTCCTATACCGGGACAGGGTCTTACGAGCAGTACTTC; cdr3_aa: CASSSYTGTGSYEQYF